This T cell receptor beta chain was captured by sequencing in a study of T cells in Graves' hyperthyroidism and ophthalmopathy. Study-level background: Peripheral blood collection took place at initial diagnosis, before any treatment.

Amplified regions were TCR beta CDR3 sequences from RNA transcripts. First-round RT-PCR targeting the TCR CDR3 was performed with the HTBI primer set. TCRdb itself ran the multiplex PCR reads through MiXCR, one entry per CDR3 protein. The data contain approximately 350,000 distinct CDR3 sequences, around 15% of them singletons. CDR1 and CDR2 (germline): MDHEN, SYDVKM. Trimming took 8 bases from V and 0 from J, leaving 16 bases between them. This CDR3 contains 15 residues. Diagnoses used clinical symptoms, serum thyroxine and TRAb, thyroid ultrasound and orbital computed tomography. Study observations and caveats: The blood repertoire included most of the expanded thyroid clonotypes above 0.001.

This clonotype occurred a few times. The target antigen is unknown. Input material: blood. This chain uses TRBV28 with TRBJ1-1; TRBD1 is a possible D gene (5 bases). The source of this sequence is a woman aged 60-75 years with Graves' ophthalmopathy. As DNA, the CDR3 is TGTGCCAGCGCCTCGGGGCGGCAACTGAACACTGAAGCTTTCTTT. It specifies CASASGRQLNTEAFF.